The present T cell receptor (beta chain) was sequenced within a study of blood T cell repertoires in COVID-19. Study-wide context: Donors in the United States, Italy and Spain gave samples during acute or convalescent COVID-19. PBMCs, B-cell-depleted T cells, or T cells provided the cDNA or gDNA that made up the material.

Per the authors' pipeline: The authors estimated nucleated cell counts from reference gene primer amplification. The table came from immunoSEQ multiplex PCR; TCRdb's copy has only in-frame clones and leaves some out. V and J calls and clone size are those listed in that table; D and trimming were worked out from the DNA. The table has about 250,000 clones, 70% to 90% seen once. Seattle's enrolled individuals joined amid active infection and were then monitored longitudinally. Germline CDR1 LNHDA, CDR2 SQIVND (reference sequence). This CDR3 has 17 residues. The germline V and J ends were trimmed by 6 bases and 1 base, with 22 bases remaining between them.

The source material was peripheral blood. The rearrangement links TRBV19 to TRBJ2-7; TRBD1 is a possible D gene (7 bases). The TCR originated in a man over 45 with COVID-19, enrolled during active disease. The CDR3 coding sequence is TGTGCCAGTAGCCCCCGGGGTCGCAGGGGGGATTCCTACGAGCAGTACTTC. It yields the protein CASSPRGRRGDSYEQYF.